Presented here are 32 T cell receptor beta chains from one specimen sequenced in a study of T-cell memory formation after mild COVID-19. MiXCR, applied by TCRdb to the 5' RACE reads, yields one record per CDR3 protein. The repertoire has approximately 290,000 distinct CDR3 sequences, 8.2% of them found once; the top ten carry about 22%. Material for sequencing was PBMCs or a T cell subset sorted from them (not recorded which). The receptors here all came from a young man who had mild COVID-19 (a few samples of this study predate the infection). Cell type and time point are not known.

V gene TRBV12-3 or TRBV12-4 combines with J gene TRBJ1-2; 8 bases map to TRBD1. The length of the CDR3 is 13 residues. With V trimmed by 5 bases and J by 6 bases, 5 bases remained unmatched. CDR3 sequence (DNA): TGTGCCAGCAGTGGGACAGGTACAAATGGCTACACCTTC. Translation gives CASSGTGTNGYTF.

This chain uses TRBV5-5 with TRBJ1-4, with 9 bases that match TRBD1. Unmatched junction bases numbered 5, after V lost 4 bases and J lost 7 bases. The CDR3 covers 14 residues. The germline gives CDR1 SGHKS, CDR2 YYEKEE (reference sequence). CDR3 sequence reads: CASSRTGEVEKLFF. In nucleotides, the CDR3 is TGTGCCAGCAGCCGGACAGGGGAAGTTGAAAAACTGTTTTTT.

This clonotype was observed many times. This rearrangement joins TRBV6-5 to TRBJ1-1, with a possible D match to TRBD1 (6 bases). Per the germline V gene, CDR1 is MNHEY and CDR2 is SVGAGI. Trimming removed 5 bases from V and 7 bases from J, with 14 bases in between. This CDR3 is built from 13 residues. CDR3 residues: CASSTGLRSEAFF. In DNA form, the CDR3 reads TGTGCCAGCAGTACAGGGTTGAGGAGTGAAGCTTTCTTT.

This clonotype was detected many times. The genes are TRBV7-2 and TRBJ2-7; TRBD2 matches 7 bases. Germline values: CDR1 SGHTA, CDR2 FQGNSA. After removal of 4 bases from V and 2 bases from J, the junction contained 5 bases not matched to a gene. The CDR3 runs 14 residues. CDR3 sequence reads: CASSYQTSTYEQYV. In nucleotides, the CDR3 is TGTGCCAGCAGCTACCAGACTAGCACCTACGAGCAGTACGTC.

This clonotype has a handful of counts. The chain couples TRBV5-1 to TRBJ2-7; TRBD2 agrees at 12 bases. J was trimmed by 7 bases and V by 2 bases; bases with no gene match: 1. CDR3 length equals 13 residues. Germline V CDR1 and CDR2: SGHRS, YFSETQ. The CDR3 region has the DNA TGCGCCAGCAGCTTAGGACTAGCGGGAGAGCAGTACGTC. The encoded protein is CASSLGLAGEQYV.

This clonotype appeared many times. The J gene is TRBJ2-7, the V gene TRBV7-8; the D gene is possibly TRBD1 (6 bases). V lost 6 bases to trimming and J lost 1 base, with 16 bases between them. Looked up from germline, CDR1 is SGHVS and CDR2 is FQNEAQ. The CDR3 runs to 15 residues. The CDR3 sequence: CASSYRVSRSYEQYF. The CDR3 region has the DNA TGTGCCAGCAGTTACAGGGTGAGTCGTTCCTACGAGCAGTACTTC.

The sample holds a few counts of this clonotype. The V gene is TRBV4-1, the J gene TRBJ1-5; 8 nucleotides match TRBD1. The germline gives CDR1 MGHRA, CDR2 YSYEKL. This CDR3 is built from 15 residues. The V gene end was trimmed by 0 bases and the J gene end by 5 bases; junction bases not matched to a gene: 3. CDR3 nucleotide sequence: TGCGCCAGCAGCCAAGACGGGACAGGCCATCAGCCCCAGCATTTT. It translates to CASSQDGTGHQPQHF.

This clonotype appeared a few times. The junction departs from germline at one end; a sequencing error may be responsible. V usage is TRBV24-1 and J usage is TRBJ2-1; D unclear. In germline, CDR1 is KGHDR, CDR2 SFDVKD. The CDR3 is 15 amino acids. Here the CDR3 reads CATSAYTSSFNEQFF. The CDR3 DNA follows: TGTGCCACCAGTGCTTATACCTCCTCCTTCAATGAGCAGTTCTTC.

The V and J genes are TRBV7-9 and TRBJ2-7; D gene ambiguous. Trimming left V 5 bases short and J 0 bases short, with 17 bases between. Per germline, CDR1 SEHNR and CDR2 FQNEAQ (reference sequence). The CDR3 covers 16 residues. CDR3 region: CASSATPFRSSYEQYF. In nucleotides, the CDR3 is TGTGCCAGCAGCGCCACACCCTTCAGAAGCTCCTACGAGCAGTACTTC. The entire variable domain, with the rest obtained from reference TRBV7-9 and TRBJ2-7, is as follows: DTGVSQNPRHKITKRGQNVTFRCDPISEHNRLYWYRQTLGQGPEFLTYFQNEAQLEKSRLLSDRFSAERPKGSFSTLEIQRTEQGDSAMYLCASSATPFRSSYEQYFGPGTRLTVT.

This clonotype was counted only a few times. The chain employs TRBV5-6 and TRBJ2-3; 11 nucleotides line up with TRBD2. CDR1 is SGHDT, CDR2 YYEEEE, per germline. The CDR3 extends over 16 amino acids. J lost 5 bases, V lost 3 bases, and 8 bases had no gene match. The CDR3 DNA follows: TGTGCCAGCAGCTCGTTACTAGCGGGGGAACGAGATACGCAGTATTTT. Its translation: CASSSLLAGERDTQYF.

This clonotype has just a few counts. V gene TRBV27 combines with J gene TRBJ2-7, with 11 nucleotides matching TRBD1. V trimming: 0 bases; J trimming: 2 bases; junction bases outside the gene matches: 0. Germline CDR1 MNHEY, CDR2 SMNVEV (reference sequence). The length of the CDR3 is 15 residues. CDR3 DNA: TGTGCCAGCAGTTTATCGGGACAGGGGGCCTACGAGCAGTACGTC. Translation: CASSLSGQGAYEQYV.

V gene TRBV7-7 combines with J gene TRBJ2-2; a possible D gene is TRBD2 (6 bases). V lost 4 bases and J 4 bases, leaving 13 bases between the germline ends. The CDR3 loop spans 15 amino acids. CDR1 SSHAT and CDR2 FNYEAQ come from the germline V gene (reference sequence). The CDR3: CASSSVRGVTGELFF. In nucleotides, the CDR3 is TGTGCCAGCAGCTCAGTGCGGGGAGTCACCGGGGAGCTGTTTTTT.

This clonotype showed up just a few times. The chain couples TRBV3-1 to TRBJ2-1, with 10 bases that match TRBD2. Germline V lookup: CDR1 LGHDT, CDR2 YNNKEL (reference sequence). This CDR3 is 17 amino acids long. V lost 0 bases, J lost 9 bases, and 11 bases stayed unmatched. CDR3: CASSQDRQRGGRGEQFF. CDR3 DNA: TGTGCCAGCAGCCAAGATCGACAGCGGGGGGGCCGTGGTGAGCAGTTCTTC.

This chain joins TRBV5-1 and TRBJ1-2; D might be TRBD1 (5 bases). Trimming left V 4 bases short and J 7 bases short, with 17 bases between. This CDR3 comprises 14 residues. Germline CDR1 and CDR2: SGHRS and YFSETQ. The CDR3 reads CASSLDTEFLGYTF. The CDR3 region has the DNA TGCGCCAGCAGCCTGGACACGGAGTTCCTTGGCTACACCTTC. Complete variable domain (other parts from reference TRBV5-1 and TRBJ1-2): KAGVTQTPRYLIKTRGQQVTLSCSPISGHRSVSWYQQTPGQGLQFLFEYFSETQRNKGNFPGRFSGRQFSNSRSEMNVSTLELGDSALYLCASSLDTEFLGYTFGSGTRLTVV.

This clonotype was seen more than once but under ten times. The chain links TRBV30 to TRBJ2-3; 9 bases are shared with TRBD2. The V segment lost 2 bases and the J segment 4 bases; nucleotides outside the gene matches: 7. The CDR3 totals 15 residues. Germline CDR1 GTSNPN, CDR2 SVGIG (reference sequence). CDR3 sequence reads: CAWSSASGAADTQYF. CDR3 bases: TGTGCCTGGAGTTCGGCTAGCGGGGCAGCAGATACGCAGTATTTT.

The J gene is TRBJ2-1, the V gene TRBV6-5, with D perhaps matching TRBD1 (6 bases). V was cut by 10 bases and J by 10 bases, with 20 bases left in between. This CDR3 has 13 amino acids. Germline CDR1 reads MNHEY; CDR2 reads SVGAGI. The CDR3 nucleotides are TGTGCCACTCTACAGGGCAGGGGTCGCGAGCAGTTCTTC. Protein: CATLQGRGREQFF.

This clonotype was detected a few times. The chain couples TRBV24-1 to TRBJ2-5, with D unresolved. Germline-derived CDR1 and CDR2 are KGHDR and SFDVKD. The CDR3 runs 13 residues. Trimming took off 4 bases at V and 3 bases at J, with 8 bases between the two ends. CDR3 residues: CATSEIGEETQYF. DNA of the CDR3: TGTGCCACCAGTGAAATTGGTGAAGAGACCCAGTACTTC.

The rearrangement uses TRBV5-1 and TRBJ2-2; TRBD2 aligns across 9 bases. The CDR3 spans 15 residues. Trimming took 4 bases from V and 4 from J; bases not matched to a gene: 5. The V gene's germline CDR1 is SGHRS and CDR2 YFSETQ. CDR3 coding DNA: TGCGCCAGCAGCCGACTAGCGGAGCCCACCGGGGAGCTGTTTTTT. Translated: CASSRLAEPTGELFF.

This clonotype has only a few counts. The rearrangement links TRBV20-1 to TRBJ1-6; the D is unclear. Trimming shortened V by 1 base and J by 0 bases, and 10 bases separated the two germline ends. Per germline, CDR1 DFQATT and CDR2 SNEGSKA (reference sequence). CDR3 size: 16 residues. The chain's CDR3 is CSARVTGSSYNSPLHF. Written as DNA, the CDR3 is TGCAGTGCTAGAGTGACCGGGAGCTCCTATAATTCACCCCTCCACTTT.

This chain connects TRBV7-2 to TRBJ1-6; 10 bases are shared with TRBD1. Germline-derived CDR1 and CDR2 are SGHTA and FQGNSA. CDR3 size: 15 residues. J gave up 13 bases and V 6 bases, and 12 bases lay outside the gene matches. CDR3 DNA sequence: TGTGCCAGCAGACTGGGGGGACAGGGGATATCGCCCCTCCACTTT. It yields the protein CASRLGGQGISPLHF.

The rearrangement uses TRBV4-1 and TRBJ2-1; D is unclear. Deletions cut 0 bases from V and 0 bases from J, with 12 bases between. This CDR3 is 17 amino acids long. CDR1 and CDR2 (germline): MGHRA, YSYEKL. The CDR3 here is CASSQDQVPRSYNEQFF. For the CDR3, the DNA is TGCGCCAGCAGCCAAGATCAAGTCCCCCGCTCCTACAATGAGCAGTTCTTC.

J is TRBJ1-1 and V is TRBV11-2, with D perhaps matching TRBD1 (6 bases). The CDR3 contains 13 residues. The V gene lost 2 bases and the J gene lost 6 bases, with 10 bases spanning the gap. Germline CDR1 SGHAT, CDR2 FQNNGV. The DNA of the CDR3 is TGTGCCAGCAGCTTACAGGGGCTCGCTGAAGCTTTCTTT. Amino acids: CASSLQGLAEAFF.

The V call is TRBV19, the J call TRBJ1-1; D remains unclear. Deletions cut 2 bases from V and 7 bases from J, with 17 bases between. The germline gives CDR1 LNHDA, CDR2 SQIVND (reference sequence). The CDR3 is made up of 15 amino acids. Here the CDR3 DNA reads TGTGCCAGTAGTATATCGGTCAGGATGGACCTTGAAGCTTTCTTT. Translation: CASSISVRMDLEAFF.

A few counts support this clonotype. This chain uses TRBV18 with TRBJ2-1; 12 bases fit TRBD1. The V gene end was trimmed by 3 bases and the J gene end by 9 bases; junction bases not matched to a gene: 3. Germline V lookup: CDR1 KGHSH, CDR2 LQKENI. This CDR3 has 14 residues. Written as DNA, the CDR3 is TGTGCCAGCTCACCGGGACAGGGGGCAGGTGAGCAGTTCTTC. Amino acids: CASSPGQGAGEQFF.

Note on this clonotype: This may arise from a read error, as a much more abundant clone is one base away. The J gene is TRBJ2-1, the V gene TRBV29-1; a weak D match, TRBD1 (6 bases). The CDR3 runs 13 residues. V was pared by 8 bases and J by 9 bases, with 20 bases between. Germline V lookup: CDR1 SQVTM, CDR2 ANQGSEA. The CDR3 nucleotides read TGCAGCTTCACCGGGACACAGAGGGGTGAGCAGTTCTTC. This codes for CSFTGTQRGEQFF.

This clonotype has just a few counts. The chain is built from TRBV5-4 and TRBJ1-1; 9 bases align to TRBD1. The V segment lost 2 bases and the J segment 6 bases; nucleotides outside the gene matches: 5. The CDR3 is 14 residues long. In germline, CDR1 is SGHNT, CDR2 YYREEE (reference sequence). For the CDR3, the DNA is TGTGCCAGCAGCTTCTTCCGGGACAGGGCTGAAGCTTTCTTT. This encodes CASSFFRDRAEAFF.

CDR3 region: CASTLGGADYGYTF. The CDR3 DNA is TGCGCCAGCACCTTAGGGGGTGCCGACTATGGCTACACCTTC. The genes are TRBV5-1 and TRBJ1-2, with D tentatively TRBD1 (6 bases). Germline CDR1 reads SGHRS; CDR2 reads YFSETQ. The CDR3 runs 14 residues. Deletions cut 6 bases from V and 3 bases from J, with 15 bases between.

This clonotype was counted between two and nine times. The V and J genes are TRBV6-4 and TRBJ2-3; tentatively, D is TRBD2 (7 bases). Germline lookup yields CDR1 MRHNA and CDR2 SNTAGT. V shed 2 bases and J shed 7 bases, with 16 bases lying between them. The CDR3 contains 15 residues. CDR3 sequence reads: CASSDVGGARNTQYF. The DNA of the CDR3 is TGTGCCAGCAGTGACGTTGGGGGGGCAAGGAATACGCAGTATTTT.

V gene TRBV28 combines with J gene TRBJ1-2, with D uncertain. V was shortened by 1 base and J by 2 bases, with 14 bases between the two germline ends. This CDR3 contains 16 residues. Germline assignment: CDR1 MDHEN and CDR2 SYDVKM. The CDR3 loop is CASSLSAAGENYGYTF. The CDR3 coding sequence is TGTGCCAGCAGTTTATCCGCGGCAGGCGAAAACTATGGCTACACCTTC.

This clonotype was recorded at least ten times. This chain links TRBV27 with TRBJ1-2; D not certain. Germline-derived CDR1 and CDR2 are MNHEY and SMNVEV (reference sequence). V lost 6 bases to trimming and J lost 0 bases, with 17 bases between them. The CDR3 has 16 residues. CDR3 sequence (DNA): TGTGCCAGCAGGGGATTGTGGGGAGAGCCTAACTATGGCTACACCTTC. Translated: CASRGLWGEPNYGYTF.

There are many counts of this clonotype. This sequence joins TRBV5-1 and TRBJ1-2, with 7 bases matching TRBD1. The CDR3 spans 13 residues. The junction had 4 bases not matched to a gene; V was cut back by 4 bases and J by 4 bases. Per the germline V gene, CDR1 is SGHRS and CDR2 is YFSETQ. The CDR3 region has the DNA TGCGCCAGCAGCCCGAGGGACAGCTATGGCTACACCTTC. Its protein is CASSPRDSYGYTF.

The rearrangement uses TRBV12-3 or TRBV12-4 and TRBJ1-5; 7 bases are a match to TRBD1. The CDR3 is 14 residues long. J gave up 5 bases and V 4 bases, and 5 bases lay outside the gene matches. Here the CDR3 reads CASSSDRTDQPQHF. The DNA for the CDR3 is TGTGCCAGCAGTTCGGACAGGACCGATCAGCCCCAGCATTTT.